This T cell receptor (beta chain) was sequenced during a study of shared clonotypes between healthy human individuals. Study-wide results and caveats: Donor scarcity curtailed the genetic and exposure-history diversity represented herein.

On this clone itself: Its antigen is undetermined.

CD8 cells regarded as naive lacked CD45RO, were positively chosen for CCR7, and omitted terminally differentiated effector memory CD45RA+ cells. Looked up from germline, CDR1 is MNHEY and CDR2 is SMNVEV (reference sequence). This CDR3 has 16 residues. Germline trimming cut 5 bases from V and 2 bases from J; bases unmatched to any gene: 9. Repertoires were generated with immunoSEQ multiplex PCR, while TCRdb's copy carries only in-frame clones and drops some. The sample includes fewer than 700,000 clones, approximately 96% of them seen just once. The chain has TRBV27 and TRBJ2-7, with 10 bases aligning to TRBD2. What was sequenced was naive CD8+ T cells sorted from blood. This receptor was obtained from a woman aged 30 to 39 in good health. CDR3 in DNA: TGTGCCAGCAGTAGAATAGAGCGGGGGGGAACCTACGAGCAGTACTTC. This encodes CASSRIERGGTYEQYF.